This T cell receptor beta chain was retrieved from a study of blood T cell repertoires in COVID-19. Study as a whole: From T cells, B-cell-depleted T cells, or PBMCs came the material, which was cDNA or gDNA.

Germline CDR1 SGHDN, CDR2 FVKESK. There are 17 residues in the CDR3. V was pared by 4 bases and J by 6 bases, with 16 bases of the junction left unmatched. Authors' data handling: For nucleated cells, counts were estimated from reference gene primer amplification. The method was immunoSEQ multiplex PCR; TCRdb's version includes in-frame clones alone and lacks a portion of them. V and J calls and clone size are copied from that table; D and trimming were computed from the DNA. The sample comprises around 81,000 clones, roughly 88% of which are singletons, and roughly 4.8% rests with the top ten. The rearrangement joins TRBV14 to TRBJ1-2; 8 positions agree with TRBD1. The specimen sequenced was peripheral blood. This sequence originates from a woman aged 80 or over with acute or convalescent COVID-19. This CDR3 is CASSLFAGGGSRDGYTF. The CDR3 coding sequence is TGTGCCAGCAGCCTTTTTGCAGGGGGCGGGAGTCGAGATGGCTACACCTTC.